Listed below are T cell receptor beta chains from one sample, sequenced in a study of identifying expanded T cells in peripheral blood. Using immunoSEQ multiplex PCR, the repertoire was profiled, and TCRdb retains in-frame clones only, with some absent. Among about 74,000 clones listed, 70% to 90% were seen once. Sequencing input: blood. Receptors were obtained from a person aged 18 to 69 in good health. CDR3s include the opening cysteine and the closing phenylalanine or tryptophan. A D gene is named only where the DNA matches it firmly. The size of a clone is reported for some rows only, either as once, few or many, or as a class for expanded clones.

clone size	V gene	D gene	J gene	CDR3 protein	CDR3 DNA
few	TRBV18	NA	TRBJ1-5	CASSQTGGNQPQHF	TGTGCCAGCTCACAGACAGGCGGAAATCAGCCCCAGCATTTT
NA	TRBV5-4	NA	TRBJ2-7	CASSLDAYEQYF	TGTGCCAGCAGCTTGGATGCCTACGAGCAGTACTTC
NA	TRBV10-3	TRBD1	TRBJ1-2	CAITGDRGLGYTF	TGTGCCATCACCGGGGACAGGGGGCTTGGCTACACCTTC
NA	TRBV5-4	NA	TRBJ2-7	CASSATVSYEQYF	TGTGCCAGCAGCGCTACAGTCTCCTACGAGCAGTACTTC
NA	TRBV4-2	TRBD2	TRBJ2-3	CASSQERLAATSTDTQYF	TGTGCCAGCAGCCAGGAACGACTAGCGGCCACTAGCACAGATACGCAGTATTTT
NA	TRBV6-5	TRBD2	TRBJ2-3	CATSSGTSGRGTQYF	TGTGCCACCTCCTCAGGGACTAGCGGTCGCGGTACGCAGTATTTT
NA	TRBV6-5	NA	TRBJ2-3	CASSQAGPYTDTQYF	TGTGCCAGCAGCCAGGCGGGGCCTTACACAGATACGCAGTATTTT
NA	TRBV7-2	NA	TRBJ2-5	CASSLVSGSGTQYF	TGTGCCAGCAGCTTAGTGTCGGGTAGCGGGACCCAGTACTTC
NA	TRBV28	NA	TRBJ2-7	CASTTGPYEQYF	TGTGCCAGCACCACAGGGCCGTACGAGCAGTACTTC
NA	TRBV7-2	NA	TRBJ2-7	CASSFQNRVVDEQYF	TGTGCCAGCAGCTTCCAAAACAGGGTAGTGGACGAGCAGTACTTC
NA	TRBV7-2	TRBD1	TRBJ1-1	CASSLEFRTGGSNTEAFF	TGTGCCAGCAGCTTAGAGTTCCGGACAGGGGGTTCGAACACTGAAGCTTTCTTT
few	TRBV7-8	TRBD1	TRBJ2-3	CASSLDRGYLKSTDTQYF	TGTGCCAGCAGCTTAGACAGGGGCTATCTGAAAAGCACAGATACGCAGTATTTT
NA	TRBV19	NA	TRBJ1-1	CASETGPNTEAFF	TGTGCCAGCGAGACAGGCCCGAACACTGAAGCTTTCTTT
NA	TRBV14	TRBD1	TRBJ2-7	CASSRPGRGLEQYF	TGTGCCAGCAGCCGACCTGGCAGGGGGCTCGAGCAGTACTTC
NA	TRBV5-8	TRBD2	TRBJ2-7	CASSSFEEAGVEQYF	TGTGCCAGCAGCTCCTTCGAGGAAGCGGGAGTCGAGCAGTACTTC
NA	TRBV7-6	TRBD2	TRBJ2-2	CASSLRSLAGNTGELFF	TGTGCCAGCAGCTTAAGGTCACTAGCGGGTAACACCGGGGAGCTGTTTTTT
NA	TRBV6-1	NA	TRBJ2-7	CASSALQGPYEQYF	TGTGCCAGCAGTGCTCTTCAGGGCCCCTACGAGCAGTACTTC
NA	TRBV7-2	NA	TRBJ1-2	CARQEGSGYTF	TGTGCCAGACAGGAGGGGTCTGGCTACACCTTC
NA	TRBV6-4	NA	TRBJ1-2	CASSDSAGNYGYTF	TGTGCCAGCAGTGACTCTGCAGGGAACTATGGCTACACCTTC
few	TRBV2	NA	TRBJ2-1	CASSDLSGVHEQFF	TGTGCCAGCAGTGATTTGTCGGGAGTTCATGAGCAGTTCTTC
NA	TRBV7-3	TRBD1	TRBJ2-5	CASSLTETGGETQYF	TGTGCCAGCAGCTTAACTGAAACAGGGGGAGAGACCCAGTACTTC
NA	TRBV5-8	NA	TRBJ2-3	CASSFGRTGVDTQYF	TGTGCCAGCAGCTTCGGTCGCACCGGGGTAGATACGCAGTATTTT
NA	TRBV21-1	NA	TRBJ2-7	CASRKGYEQYF	TGTGCCAGCAGAAAGGGGTACGAGCAGTACTTC
NA	TRBV2	TRBD1	TRBJ1-1	CASTISDRGENTEAFF	TGTGCCAGCACAATTTCGGACAGGGGAGAAAACACTGAAGCTTTCTTT
NA	TRBV14	TRBD2	TRBJ2-1	CASSRRLAGNYNEQFF	TGTGCCAGCAGCCGCCGACTAGCGGGGAACTACAATGAGCAGTTCTTC
NA	TRBV9	NA	TRBJ1-3	CASSVDSGRGNTIYF	TGTGCCAGCAGCGTAGATAGCGGCCGGGGGAACACCATATATTTT
NA	TRBV4-3	NA	TRBJ1-6	CASSQGPRGNSPLHF	TGCGCCAGCAGCCAAGGCCCCAGGGGAAATTCACCCCTCCACTTT
NA	TRBV4-3	TRBD1	TRBJ2-7	CASSPTYRGNEQYF	TGCGCCAGCAGCCCTACGTACAGGGGGAACGAGCAGTACTTC
NA	TRBV29-1	TRBD2	TRBJ2-7	CSVETSGSYEQYF	TGCAGCGTTGAAACTAGCGGGTCCTACGAGCAGTACTTC
NA	TRBV19	TRBD1	TRBJ2-7	CASKDGEDRAYEQYF	TGTGCCAGCAAAGATGGAGAGGACAGGGCCTACGAGCAGTACTTC
NA	TRBV6-1	NA	TRBJ2-7	CASRPTGSYEQYF	TGTGCCAGCAGGCCTACAGGGAGCTACGAGCAGTACTTC
NA	TRBV27	NA	TRBJ2-3	CASRRAGDTQYF	TGTGCCAGCAGGAGGGCGGGGGATACGCAGTATTTT
NA	TRBV7-2	TRBD2	TRBJ2-5	CATRRLAGQETQYF	TGTGCCACCAGACGACTAGCGGGCCAAGAGACCCAGTACTTC
NA	TRBV28	NA	TRBJ1-2	CASSFRNYGYTF	TGTGCCAGCAGTTTCCGTAACTATGGCTACACCTTC
NA	TRBV30	NA	TRBJ2-5	CAWNRRQGETQYF	TGTGCCTGGAACCGGCGCCAGGGGGAGACCCAGTACTTC
NA	TRBV27	TRBD2	TRBJ2-1	CASSSLGLAANEQFF	TGTGCCAGCAGTTCACTCGGACTAGCGGCCAATGAGCAGTTCTTC
NA	TRBV27	NA	TRBJ1-2	CASTGSHPGYGYTF	TGTGCCAGCACCGGGTCACACCCTGGATATGGCTACACCTTC
NA	TRBV5-1	NA	TRBJ2-1	CASSLGLAATNEQFF	TGCGCCAGCAGCTTGGGATTAGCGGCAACCAATGAGCAGTTCTTC
many	TRBV28	NA	TRBJ1-1	CASSPWGGGNTEAFF	TGTGCCAGCAGCCCATGGGGGGGAGGCAACACTGAAGCTTTCTTT
NA	TRBV5-1	NA	TRBJ2-1	CASSLPPGVGNEQFF	TGCGCCAGCAGCTTGCCCCCGGGAGTGGGGAATGAGCAGTTCTTC
NA	TRBV28	NA	TRBJ1-4	CASREVIAANEKLFF	TGTGCCAGCAGGGAGGTGATCGCCGCTAATGAAAAACTGTTTTTT
NA	TRBV9	TRBD2	TRBJ2-1	CASSVERGTSLNEQFF	TGTGCCAGCAGCGTTGAGAGGGGGACTAGCCTCAATGAGCAGTTCTTC
NA	TRBV7-9	NA	TRBJ2-4	CASSSRGSTKNIQYF	TGTGCCAGCAGCTCCCGTGGTTCGACCAAAAACATTCAGTACTTC
NA	TRBV18	TRBD1	TRBJ1-1	CASSRDRVDTEAFF	TGTGCCAGCTCCCGTGACAGGGTCGACACTGAAGCTTTCTTT
NA	TRBV19	TRBD1	TRBJ1-5	CASSEDRGLQPQHF	TGTGCCAGTAGTGAAGACAGGGGGCTTCAGCCCCAGCATTTT
NA	TRBV13	NA	TRBJ2-1	CASSFGVVYNEQFF	TGTGCCAGCAGCTTCGGGGTCGTATACAATGAGCAGTTCTTC
NA	TRBV7-8	TRBD2	TRBJ2-7	CASSPLGLAGAQNYEQYF	TGTGCCAGCAGCCCACTCGGACTAGCGGGAGCCCAAAACTACGAGCAGTACTTC
NA	TRBV28	NA	TRBJ2-4	CAPRGRGSAKNIQYF	TGTGCACCTAGGGGGAGGGGATCTGCCAAAAACATTCAGTACTTC